These 7 T cell receptor beta chains were all obtained from the same sample, sequenced in a study of monozygotic twins with inflammatory bowel disease. TCRdb reprocessed the 5' RACE reads; each CDR3 protein has one entry and no DNA is given. Recorded for this sample: 400,000 or so distinct CDR3 sequences. The sample was blood. The origin of the receptors is a human donor with ulcerative colitis or Crohn's disease, or a healthy co-twin of an affected twin (not recorded which).

The chain carries TRBV6-6 and TRBJ2-3; lacking DNA, the TRBD2 call made by TCRdb goes unchecked. CDR1 is MNHNY and CDR2 is SVGAGI in the germline V gene (reference sequence). The CDR3 sequence is 14 residues long. The CDR3 reads CASTFTGGTDTQYF.

This rearrangement joins TRBV5-1 to TRBJ2-6; TCRdb's D gene call, TRBD1, goes unchecked for lack of DNA. The CDR3 sequence is 18 residues long. Germline V gives CDR1 SGHRS, CDR2 YFSETQ. CDR3 loop: CASSGVEGAYSGANVLTF.

This rearrangement joins TRBV29-1 to TRBJ1-1. The CDR3 has 15 amino acids. Per the germline V gene, CDR1 is SQVTM and CDR2 is ANQGSEA. CDR3 sequence reads: CSVEGAARGGTEAFF.

The rearrangement uses TRBV12-3 or TRBV12-4 and TRBJ1-1. The CDR3 runs to 14 residues. CDR3 amino acids: CASSLARTNTEAFF.

The chain uses TRBV29-1 and TRBJ2-1; the TCRdb call, TRBD1, lacks DNA for checking. Germline V gene data show CDR1 as SQVTM and CDR2 as ANQGSEA. CDR3 length: 12 residues. The CDR3 loop reads CSVEGGAWEQFF.

The chain has TRBV12-3 or TRBV12-4 and TRBJ2-1; TCRdb's assignment of TRBD1 cannot be checked, as there is no DNA. This CDR3 is 16 amino acids long. This CDR3 is CASSPILDRGHNEQFF.

The chain links TRBV29-1 to TRBJ1-2. The CDR3 consists of 12 residues. CDR1 and CDR2 (germline): SQVTM, ANQGSEA. The chain's CDR3 is CSASQTTEGYTF.